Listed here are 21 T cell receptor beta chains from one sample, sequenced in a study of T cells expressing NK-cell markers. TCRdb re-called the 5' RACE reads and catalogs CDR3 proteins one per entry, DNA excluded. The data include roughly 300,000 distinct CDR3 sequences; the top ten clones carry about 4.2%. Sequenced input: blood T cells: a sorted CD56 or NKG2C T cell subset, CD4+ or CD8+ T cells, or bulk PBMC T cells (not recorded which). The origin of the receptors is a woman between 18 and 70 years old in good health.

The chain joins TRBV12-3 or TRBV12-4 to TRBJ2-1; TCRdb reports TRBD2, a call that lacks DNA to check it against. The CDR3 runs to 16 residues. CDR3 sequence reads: CASSFTLGLAGNEQFF.

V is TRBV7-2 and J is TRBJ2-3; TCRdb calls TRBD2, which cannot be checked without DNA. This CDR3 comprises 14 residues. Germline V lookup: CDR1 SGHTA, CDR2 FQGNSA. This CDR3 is CASRRLVHTDTQYF.

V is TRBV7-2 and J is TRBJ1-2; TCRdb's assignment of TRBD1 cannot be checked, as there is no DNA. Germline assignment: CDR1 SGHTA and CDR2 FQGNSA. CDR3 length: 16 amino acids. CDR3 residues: CASSLWTGEANYGYTF.

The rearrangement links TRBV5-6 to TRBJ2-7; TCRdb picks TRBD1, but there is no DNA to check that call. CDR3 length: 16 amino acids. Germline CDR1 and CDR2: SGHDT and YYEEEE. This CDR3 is CASSFPGSPPSYEQYF. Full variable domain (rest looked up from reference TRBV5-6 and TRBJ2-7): DAGVTQSPTHLIKTRGQQVTLRCSPKSGHDTVSWYQQALGQGPQFIFQYYEEEERQRGNFPDRFSGHQFPNYSSELNVNALLLGDSALYLCASSFPGSPPSYEQYFGPGTRLTVT.

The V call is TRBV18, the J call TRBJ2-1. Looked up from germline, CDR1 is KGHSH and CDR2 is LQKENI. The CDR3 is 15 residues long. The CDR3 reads CASSPSKGSYNEQFF.

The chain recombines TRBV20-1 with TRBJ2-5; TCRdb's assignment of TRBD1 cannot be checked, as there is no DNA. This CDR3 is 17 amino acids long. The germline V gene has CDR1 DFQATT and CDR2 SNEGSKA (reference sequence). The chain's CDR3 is CSARDGSRGTGFGTQYF.

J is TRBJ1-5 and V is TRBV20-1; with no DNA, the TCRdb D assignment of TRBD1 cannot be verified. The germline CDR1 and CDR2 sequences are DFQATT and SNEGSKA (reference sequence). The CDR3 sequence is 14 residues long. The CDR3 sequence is CSARGGSGNQPQHF.

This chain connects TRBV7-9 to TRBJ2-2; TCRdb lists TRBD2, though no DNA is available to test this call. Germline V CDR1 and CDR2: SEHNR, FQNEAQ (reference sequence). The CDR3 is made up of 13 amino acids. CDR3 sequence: CASSLLRAGELFF.

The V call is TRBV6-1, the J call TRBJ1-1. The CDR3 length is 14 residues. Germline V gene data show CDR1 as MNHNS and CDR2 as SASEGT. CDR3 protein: CASRVLGGFTEAFF.

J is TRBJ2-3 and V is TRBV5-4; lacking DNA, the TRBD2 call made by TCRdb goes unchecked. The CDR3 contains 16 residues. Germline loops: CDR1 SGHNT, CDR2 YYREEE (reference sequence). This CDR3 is CASSLKRGGLTDTQYF. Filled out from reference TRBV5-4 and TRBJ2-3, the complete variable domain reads ETGVTQSPTHLIKTRGQQVTLRCSSQSGHNTVSWYQQALGQGPQFIFQYYREEENGRGNFPPRFSGLQFPNYSSELNVNALELDDSALYLCASSLKRGGLTDTQYFGPGTRLTVL.

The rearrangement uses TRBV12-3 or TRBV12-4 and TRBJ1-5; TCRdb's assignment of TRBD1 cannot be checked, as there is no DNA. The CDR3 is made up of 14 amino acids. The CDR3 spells CASSLGTGAQPQHF.

CDR3 residues: CASSLEGGTGAIYNEQFF. The chain recombines TRBV5-6 with TRBJ2-1; TCRdb reports TRBD2, a call that lacks DNA to check it against. Per the germline V gene, CDR1 is SGHDT and CDR2 is YYEEEE. CDR3 length: 18 residues.

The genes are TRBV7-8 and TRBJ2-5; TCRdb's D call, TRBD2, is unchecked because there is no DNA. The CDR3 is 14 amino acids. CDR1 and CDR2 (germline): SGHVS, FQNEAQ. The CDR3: CASSSTGRAETQYF.

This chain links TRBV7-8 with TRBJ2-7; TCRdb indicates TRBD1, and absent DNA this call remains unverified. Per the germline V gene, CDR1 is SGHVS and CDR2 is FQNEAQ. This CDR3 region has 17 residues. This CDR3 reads CASSLASGTGISYEQYF.

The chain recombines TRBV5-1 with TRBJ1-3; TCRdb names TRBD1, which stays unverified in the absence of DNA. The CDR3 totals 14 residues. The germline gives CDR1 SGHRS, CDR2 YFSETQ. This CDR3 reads CASSLPGQGNTIYF.

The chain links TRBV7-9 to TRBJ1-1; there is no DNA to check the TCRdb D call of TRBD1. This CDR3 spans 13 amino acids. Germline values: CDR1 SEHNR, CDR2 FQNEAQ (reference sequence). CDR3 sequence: CASSSWDMGIAFF.

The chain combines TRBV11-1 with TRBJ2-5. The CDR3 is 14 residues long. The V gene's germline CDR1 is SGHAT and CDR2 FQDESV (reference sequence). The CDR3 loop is CASSLGPYQETQYF.

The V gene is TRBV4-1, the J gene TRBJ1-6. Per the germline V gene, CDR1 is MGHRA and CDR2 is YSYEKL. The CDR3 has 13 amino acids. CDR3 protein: CASSQPLNSPLHF.

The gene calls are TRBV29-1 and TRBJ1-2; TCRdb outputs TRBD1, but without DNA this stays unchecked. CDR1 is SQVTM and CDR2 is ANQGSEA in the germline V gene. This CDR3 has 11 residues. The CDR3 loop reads CSVQGAPGYTF.

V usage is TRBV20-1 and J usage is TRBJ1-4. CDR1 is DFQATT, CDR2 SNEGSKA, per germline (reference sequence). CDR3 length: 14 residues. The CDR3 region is CSARDRDKNEKLFF.

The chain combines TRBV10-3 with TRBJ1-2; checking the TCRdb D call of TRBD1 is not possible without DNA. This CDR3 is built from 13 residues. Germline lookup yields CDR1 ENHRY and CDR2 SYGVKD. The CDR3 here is CAIGGGPNYGYTF.